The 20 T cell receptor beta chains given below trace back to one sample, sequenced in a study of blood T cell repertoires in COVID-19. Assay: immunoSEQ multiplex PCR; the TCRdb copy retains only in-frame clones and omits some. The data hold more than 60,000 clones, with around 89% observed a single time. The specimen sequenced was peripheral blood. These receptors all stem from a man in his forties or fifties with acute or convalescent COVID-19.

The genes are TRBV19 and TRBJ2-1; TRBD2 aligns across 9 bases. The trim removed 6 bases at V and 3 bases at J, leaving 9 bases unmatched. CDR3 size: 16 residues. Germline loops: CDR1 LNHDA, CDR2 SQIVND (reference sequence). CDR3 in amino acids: CASSPRGLAYYNEQFF. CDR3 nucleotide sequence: TGTGCCAGTAGCCCTCGTGGACTAGCGTACTACAATGAGCAGTTCTTC.

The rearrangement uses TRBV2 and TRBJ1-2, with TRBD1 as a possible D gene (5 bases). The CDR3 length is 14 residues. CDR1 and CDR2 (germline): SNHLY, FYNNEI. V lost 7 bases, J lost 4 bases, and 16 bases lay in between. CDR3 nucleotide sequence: TGTGCCAGCAAGGTTCTTCGGGGGGGCTATGGCTACACCTTC. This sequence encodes CASKVLRGGYGYTF.

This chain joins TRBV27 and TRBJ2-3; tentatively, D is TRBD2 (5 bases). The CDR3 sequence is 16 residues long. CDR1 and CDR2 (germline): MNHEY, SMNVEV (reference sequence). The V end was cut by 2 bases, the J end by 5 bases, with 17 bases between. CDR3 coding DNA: TGTGCCAGCAGTTTACACCCCGGAGCGGCTCGAGATACGCAGTATTTT. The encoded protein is CASSLHPGAARDTQYF.

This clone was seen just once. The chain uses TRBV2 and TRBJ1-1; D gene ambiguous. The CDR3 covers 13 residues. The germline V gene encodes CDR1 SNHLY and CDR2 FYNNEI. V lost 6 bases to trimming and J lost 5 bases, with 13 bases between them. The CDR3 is CASSPSLRTEAFF. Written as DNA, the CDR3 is TGTGCCAGCAGCCCTTCCCTGAGGACTGAAGCTTTCTTT. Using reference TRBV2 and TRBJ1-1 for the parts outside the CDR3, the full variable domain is EPEVTQTPSHQVTQMGQEVILRCVPISNHLYFYWYRQILGQKVEFLVSFYNNEISEKSEIFDDQFSVERPDGSNFTLKIRSTKLEDSAMYFCASSPSLRTEAFFGQGTRLTVV.

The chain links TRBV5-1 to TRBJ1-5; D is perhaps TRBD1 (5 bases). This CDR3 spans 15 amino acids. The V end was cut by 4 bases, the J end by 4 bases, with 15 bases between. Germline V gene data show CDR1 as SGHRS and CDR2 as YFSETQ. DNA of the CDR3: TGCGCCAGCAGCCCGGGGGTTGGGGGAAATCAGCCCCAGCATTTT. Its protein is CASSPGVGGNQPQHF.

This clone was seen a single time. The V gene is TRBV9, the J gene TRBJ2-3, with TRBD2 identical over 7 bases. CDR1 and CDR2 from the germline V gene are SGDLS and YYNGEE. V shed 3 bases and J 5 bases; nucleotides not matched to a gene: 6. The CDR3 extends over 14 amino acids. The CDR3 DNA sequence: TGTGCCAGCAGCGACGGGGGGAACATAGATACGCAGTATTTT. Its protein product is CASSDGGNIDTQYF.

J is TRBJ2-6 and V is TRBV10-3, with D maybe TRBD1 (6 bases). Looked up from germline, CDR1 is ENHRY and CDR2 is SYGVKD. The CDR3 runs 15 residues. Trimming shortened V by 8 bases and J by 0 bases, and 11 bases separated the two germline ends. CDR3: CAISGQLSGANVLTF. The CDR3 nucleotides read TGTGCCATCTCCGGACAGCTCTCTGGGGCCAACGTCCTGACTTTC.

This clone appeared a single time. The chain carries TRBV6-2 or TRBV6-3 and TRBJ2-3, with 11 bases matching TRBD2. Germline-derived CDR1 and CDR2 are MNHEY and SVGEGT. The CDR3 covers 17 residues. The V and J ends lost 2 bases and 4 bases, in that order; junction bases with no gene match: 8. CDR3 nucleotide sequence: TGTGCCAGCAGTTACGTTCCTAGCGGGAGGAAGGCAGATACGCAGTATTTT. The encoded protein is CASSYVPSGRKADTQYF.

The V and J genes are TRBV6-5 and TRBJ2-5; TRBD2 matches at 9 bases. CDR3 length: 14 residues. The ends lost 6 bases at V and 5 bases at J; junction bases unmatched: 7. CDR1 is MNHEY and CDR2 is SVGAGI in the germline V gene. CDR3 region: CASRDSGGGETQYF. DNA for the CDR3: TGTGCCAGCAGGGATAGCGGGGGAGGGGAGACCCAGTACTTC.

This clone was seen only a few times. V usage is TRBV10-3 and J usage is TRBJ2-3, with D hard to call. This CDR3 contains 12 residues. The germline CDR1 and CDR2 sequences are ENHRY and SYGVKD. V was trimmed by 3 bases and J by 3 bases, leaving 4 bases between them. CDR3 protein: CAISDRTDTQYF. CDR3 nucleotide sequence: TGTGCCATCAGTGACAGGACAGATACGCAGTATTTT.

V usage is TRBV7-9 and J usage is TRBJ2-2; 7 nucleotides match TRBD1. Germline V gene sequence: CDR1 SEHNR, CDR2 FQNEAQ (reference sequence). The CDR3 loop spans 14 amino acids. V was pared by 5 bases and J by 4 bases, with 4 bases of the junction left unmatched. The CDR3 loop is CASSAAGGTGELFF. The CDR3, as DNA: TGTGCCAGCAGCGCCGCAGGGGGCACCGGGGAGCTGTTTTTT.

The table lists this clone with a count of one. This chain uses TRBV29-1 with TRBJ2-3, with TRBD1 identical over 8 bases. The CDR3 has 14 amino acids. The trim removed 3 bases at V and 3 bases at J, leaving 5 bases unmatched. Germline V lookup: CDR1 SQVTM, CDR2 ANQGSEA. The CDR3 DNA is TGCAGCGTTGAGGGCAGGGGGCAGACAGATACGCAGTATTTT. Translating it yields CSVEGRGQTDTQYF.

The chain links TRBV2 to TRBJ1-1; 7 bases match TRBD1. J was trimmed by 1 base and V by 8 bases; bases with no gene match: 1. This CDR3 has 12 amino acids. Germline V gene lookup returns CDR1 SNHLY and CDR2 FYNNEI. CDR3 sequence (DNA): TGTGCCAGCCGACAGGGGAACACTGAAGCTTTCTTT. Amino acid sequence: CASRQGNTEAFF.

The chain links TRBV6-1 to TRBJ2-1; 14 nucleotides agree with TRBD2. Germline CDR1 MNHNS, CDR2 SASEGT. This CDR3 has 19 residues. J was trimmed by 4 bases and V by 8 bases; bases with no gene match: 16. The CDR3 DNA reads TGTGCCAGCGGCGAAGCGGGACTAGCGGGGGCCACCGGGTACAATGAGCAGTTCTTC. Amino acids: CASGEAGLAGATGYNEQFF.

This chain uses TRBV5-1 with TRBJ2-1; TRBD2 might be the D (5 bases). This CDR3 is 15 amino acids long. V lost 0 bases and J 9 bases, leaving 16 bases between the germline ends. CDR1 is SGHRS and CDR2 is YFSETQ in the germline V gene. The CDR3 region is CASSLVGDLTGEQFF. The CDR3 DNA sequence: TGCGCCAGCAGCTTGGTGGGAGACCTAACGGGTGAGCAGTTCTTC.

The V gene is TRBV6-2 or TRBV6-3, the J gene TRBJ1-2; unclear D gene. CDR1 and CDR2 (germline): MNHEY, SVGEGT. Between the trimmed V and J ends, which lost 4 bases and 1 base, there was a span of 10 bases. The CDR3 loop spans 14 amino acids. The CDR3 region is CASSLSGNNYGYTF. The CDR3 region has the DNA TGTGCCAGCAGTTTAAGCGGGAATAACTATGGCTACACCTTC.

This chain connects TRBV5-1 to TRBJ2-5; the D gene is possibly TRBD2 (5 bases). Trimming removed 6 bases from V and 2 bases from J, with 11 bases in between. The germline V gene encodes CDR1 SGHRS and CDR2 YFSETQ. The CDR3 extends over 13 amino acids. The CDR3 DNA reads TGCGCCAGCACCCGGGCGGGTCAAGAGACCCAGTACTTC. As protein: CASTRAGQETQYF. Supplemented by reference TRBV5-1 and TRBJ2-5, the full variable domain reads KAGVTQTPRYLIKTRGQQVTLSCSPISGHRSVSWYQQTPGQGLQFLFEYFSETQRNKGNFPGRFSGRQFSNSRSEMNVSTLELGDSALYLCASTRAGQETQYFGPGTRLLVL.

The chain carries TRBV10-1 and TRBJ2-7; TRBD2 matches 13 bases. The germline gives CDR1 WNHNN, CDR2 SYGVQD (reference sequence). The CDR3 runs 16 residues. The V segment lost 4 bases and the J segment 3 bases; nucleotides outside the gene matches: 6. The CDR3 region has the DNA TGCGCCAGCAGTGGGACTAGCGGGAGATCAGACTACGAGCAGTACTTC. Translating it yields CASSGTSGRSDYEQYF.

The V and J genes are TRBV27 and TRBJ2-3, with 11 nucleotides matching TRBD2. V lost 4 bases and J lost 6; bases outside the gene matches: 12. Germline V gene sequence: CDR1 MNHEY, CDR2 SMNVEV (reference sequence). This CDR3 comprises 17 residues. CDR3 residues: CASSSSLAGGGVDTQYF. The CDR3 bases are TGTGCCAGCAGTTCCTCATTAGCGGGAGGGGGGGTCGATACGCAGTATTTT.

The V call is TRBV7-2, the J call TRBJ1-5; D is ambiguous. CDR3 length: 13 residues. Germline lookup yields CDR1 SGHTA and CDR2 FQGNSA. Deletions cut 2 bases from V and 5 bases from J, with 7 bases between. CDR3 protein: CASSLSAYQPQHF. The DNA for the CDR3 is TGTGCCAGCAGCTTAAGTGCGTATCAGCCCCAGCATTTT.